This is a list of T cell receptor beta chains from one sample in a study of response to subunit inactivated influenza vaccine. TCRdb re-derived calls from the RT-PCR reads in MiXCR, one entry per CDR3 protein. The sample carries fewer than 600,000 distinct CDR3 sequences, less than 7.5% recorded once. Here the sequenced sample was PBMCs from blood, taken 23 to 25 months after vaccination. These receptors were collected from a man aged 45 to 75 who received an inactivated influenza vaccine. CDR3s include the opening cysteine and the closing phenylalanine or tryptophan. A D gene is named only where the DNA matches it firmly. Clone size is not always given. Where it is, it says once, few, many or a class for expanded clones.

TRBD1,NA,TRBJ1-6,TRBV7-9,TGTGCCAGCAGCTTAGGGACAGGGGTTGGTTCACCCCTCCACTTT,CASSLGTGVGSPLHF
NA,few,TRBJ2-5,TRBV10-3,TGTGCCATCAGATCGGGTGAAGAGACCCAGTACTTC,CAIRSGEETQYF
TRBD2,few,TRBJ2-7,TRBV20-1,TGCAGTGCTCTCCCTAGCGGGAGGCCAAGTTACGAGCAGTACTTC,CSALPSGRPSYEQYF
TRBD1,NA,TRBJ1-2,TRBV11-2,TGTGCCAGCAGCTTAGATTTCTGGGACAGGGGGAACTATGGCTACACCTTC,CASSLDFWDRGNYGYTF
NA,few,TRBJ1-5,TRBV4-3,TGCGCCAGCAGCCAAGATCGGGGGGCAGGTCAGCCCCAGCATTTT,CASSQDRGAGQPQHF
NA,many,TRBJ2-1,TRBV28,TGTGCCAGCAGTTTGCTTCGGGAGCAGTTCTTC,CASSLLREQFF
NA,NA,TRBJ2-3,TRBV12-3/TRBV12-4,TGTGCCAGCAGTTTTCGGGGAGCCACAGATACGCAGTATTTT,CASSFRGATDTQYF
NA,few,TRBJ2-3,TRBV10-3,TGTGCCATCAGCTCAGGGGAAGATACGCAGTATTTT,CAISSGEDTQYF
NA,NA,TRBJ1-6,TRBV27,TGTGCCAGCAGTTTCAGGGCCGATTCCTATAATTCACCCCTCCACTTT,CASSFRADSYNSPLHF
TRBD2,NA,TRBJ2-7,TRBV7-2,TGTGCCAGCAGCGTAGCGGGACTAGCGGCCCTCGAGCAGTACTTC,CASSVAGLAALEQYF
TRBD1,NA,TRBJ1-1,TRBV12-3/TRBV12-4,TGTGCCAGCCTCCTCCGGACAGGGGACACTGAAGCTTTCTTT,CASLLRTGDTEAFF
NA,NA,TRBJ1-5,TRBV7-2,TGTGCCAGCAGCCTCTCCCGCGGGGTCGGGCAGCCCCAGCATTTT,CASSLSRGVGQPQHF
TRBD1,few,TRBJ2-4,TRBV10-2,TGCGCCAGCAGTGATAGACAGGGGTTGAACATTCAGTACTTC,CASSDRQGLNIQYF
TRBD2,few,TRBJ2-2,TRBV7-3,TGTGCCAGCAGCAGAGAAGCGGGAGGCCCCGGGGAGCTGTTTTTT,CASSREAGGPGELFF
NA,few,TRBJ2-4,TRBV12-3/TRBV12-4,TGTGCCAGCAAAGAGGGGGGCAACATTCAGTACTTC,CASKEGGNIQYF
NA,few,TRBJ2-1,TRBV11-2,TGTGCCAGCAGCTTAGTCTTCGCGGGCTACCGACTGTACAATGAGCAGTTCTTC,CASSLVFAGYRLYNEQFF
TRBD2,many,TRBJ2-3,TRBV5-1,TGCGCCAGCAGCTGGGCTGTCGGGGGGGCCGGGAGTACGCAGTATTTT,CASSWAVGGAGSTQYF
TRBD1,few,TRBJ2-3,TRBV5-8,TGTGCCAGCAGCCTCAGGACAGGGGGGTCCGGGGATACGCAGTATTTT,CASSLRTGGSGDTQYF
TRBD2,NA,TRBJ2-3,TRBV18,TGTGCCAGCTCACCATCCGGGACTAGTTCCATTACGCAGTATTTT,CASSPSGTSSITQYF
TRBD1,few,TRBJ1-1,TRBV12-3/TRBV12-4,TGTGCCACCCACGGACAGGGGTCCGCTGAAGCTTTCTTT,CATHGQGSAEAFF
NA,NA,TRBJ2-1,TRBV6-1,TGTGCCAGCAGAGCCCACCGGGTCAATGAGCAGTTCTTC,CASRAHRVNEQFF
TRBD2,NA,TRBJ2-1,TRBV19,TGTGCCAGTAGTATGAGTAGCGGGGGGGAAATTTTCGACAATGAGCAGTTCTTC,CASSMSSGGEIFDNEQFF
NA,many,TRBJ2-1,TRBV29-1,TGCAGCGCCGGAGGGGAATTCAATGAGCAGTTCTTC,CSAGGEFNEQFF
TRBD1,few,TRBJ2-2,TRBV28,TGTGCCAGCAGGTCCGGGACAGATTACACCGGGGAGCTGTTTTTT,CASRSGTDYTGELFF
NA,few,TRBJ1-5,TRBV15,TGTGCCACCAGCAGAGAGCCCGGTAGCAATCAGCCCCAGCATTTT,CATSREPGSNQPQHF
NA,many,TRBJ2-2,TRBV4-1,TGCGCCAGCAGCCAAGATTTCGGGGCTGCCGGGGAGCTGTTTTTT,CASSQDFGAAGELFF
NA,few,TRBJ1-1,TRBV29-1,TGCAGCGTTGGAGTATCGGGGTTAGGAAACACTGAAGCTTTCTTT,CSVGVSGLGNTEAFF
TRBD1,few,TRBJ1-1,TRBV7-9,TGTGCCAGCAGAGGGACAGGGGAAGGGCAAACTGAAGCTTTCTTT,CASRGTGEGQTEAFF
NA,few,TRBJ2-1,TRBV5-1,TGCGCCAGCAGTAAGGGCAATGAGCAGTTCTTC,CASSKGNEQFF
NA,many,TRBJ2-7,TRBV28,TGTGCCAGCAGTTTATCGGTTGGAGGGGATACCTCCTACGAGCAGTACTTC,CASSLSVGGDTSYEQYF
NA,few,TRBJ2-7,TRBV28,TGTGCCAGCATGAGTCCCGGGACCTTTCCCTACGAGCAGTACTTC,CASMSPGTFPYEQYF
TRBD1,many,TRBJ1-1,TRBV12-3/TRBV12-4,TGCGCCAGCAGCTTGGGGACAGTGAACACTGAAGCTTTCTTT,CASSLGTVNTEAFF
NA,few,TRBJ1-2,TRBV7-9,TGTGCCAGCAGCTTGGTCGGGGCTCGGTTCCATGGCTACACCTTC,CASSLVGARFHGYTF
NA,NA,TRBJ2-1,TRBV20-1,TGCAGTGGGGAGAAAGGGGCGTCCTACAATGAGCAGTTCTTC,CSGEKGASYNEQFF
NA,few,TRBJ2-1,TRBV29-1,TGCAGCGTTGCTAGAAACAATGAGCAGTTCTTC,CSVARNNEQFF
TRBD2,many,TRBJ2-5,TRBV12-3/TRBV12-4,TGTGCCAGCAGTACCCCCCTAGCGGCTCAAGAGACCCAGTACTTC,CASSTPLAAQETQYF
TRBD2,few,TRBJ2-5,TRBV29-1,TGCAGCGTCCCTGCGGGGGGCCGAGGAGAGACCCAGTACTTC,CSVPAGGRGETQYF
NA,many,TRBJ1-4,TRBV24-1,TGTGCCACCAGTGATAATGCAGGGACTGAAAAACTGTTTTTT,CATSDNAGTEKLFF
NA,many,TRBJ2-6,TRBV7-9,TGTGCCAGCAGCTTAATTGGCTCTGGGGCCAACGTCCTGACTTTC,CASSLIGSGANVLTF
TRBD2,NA,TRBJ2-3,TRBV20-1,TGCAGTGCTAGAGATGTCGGGGGGGGAAGCACAGATACGCAGTATTTT,CSARDVGGGSTDTQYF
NA,NA,TRBJ2-7,TRBV6-2/TRBV6-3,TGTGCCAGCAGCCCTACGGGGTTAGGGGAGCAGTACTTC,CASSPTGLGEQYF
NA,many,TRBJ2-6,TRBV10-3,TGTGCCATCAGTGAGTCGCCTGGGGCCAACGTCCTGACTTTC,CAISESPGANVLTF
NA,few,TRBJ2-7,TRBV18,TGTGCCAGCTCACCGGGCTTAAACCTCGAGCAGTACTTC,CASSPGLNLEQYF
NA,few,TRBJ2-5,TRBV12-3/TRBV12-4,TGTGCCAGCAGCCTGGACTTCGGGGTAGAGACCCAGTACTTC,CASSLDFGVETQYF
NA,NA,TRBJ1-6,TRBV12-3/TRBV12-4,TGTGCCAGCAGTAAACAGGGCAGCTCCTATAATTCACCCCTCCACTTT,CASSKQGSSYNSPLHF
TRBD2,many,TRBJ2-2,TRBV20-1,TGCAGTGCTAGAAGGACTAGCGGGAGGACCGGGGAGCTGTTTTTT,CSARRTSGRTGELFF
TRBD1,NA,TRBJ1-5,TRBV5-6,TGTGCCAGCAGCTACTACCGGGACAGGATGGGACGCAATCAGCCCCAGCATTTT,CASSYYRDRMGRNQPQHF
TRBD2,many,TRBJ2-5,TRBV5-1,TGCGCCAGCACATTTGGAACTAGCGGGCTTCAAGAGACCCAGTACTTC,CASTFGTSGLQETQYF
TRBD2,many,TRBJ2-7,TRBV12-3/TRBV12-4,TGTGCCAGCAGTTCGGGAGGGAACAACCCCTACGAGCAGTACTTC,CASSSGGNNPYEQYF
TRBD2,few,TRBJ2-2,TRBV9,TGTGCCAGCAGCGTAGCTAGCGGGGTGAACACCGGGGAGCTGTTTTTT,CASSVASGVNTGELFF
NA,few,TRBJ2-3,TRBV2,TGTGCCAGCAGTGAAAGAGGTCAGGTTAGGACAGATACGCAGTATTTT,CASSERGQVRTDTQYF
NA,many,TRBJ2-7,TRBV7-2,TGTGCCAGCAGCTTAGCCAGAAGCTACGAGCAGTACTTC,CASSLARSYEQYF